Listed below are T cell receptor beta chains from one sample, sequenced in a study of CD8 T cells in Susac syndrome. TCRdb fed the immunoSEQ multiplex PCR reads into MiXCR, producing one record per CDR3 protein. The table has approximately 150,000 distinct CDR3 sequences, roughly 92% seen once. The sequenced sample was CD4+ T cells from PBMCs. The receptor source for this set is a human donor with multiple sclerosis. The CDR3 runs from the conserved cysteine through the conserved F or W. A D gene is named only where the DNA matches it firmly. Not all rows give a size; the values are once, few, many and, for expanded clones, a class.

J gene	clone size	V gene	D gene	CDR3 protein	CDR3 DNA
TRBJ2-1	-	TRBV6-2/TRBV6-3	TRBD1	CASSYPPGQGTYNEQFF	TGTGCCAGCAGTTATCCACCGGGACAGGGTACTTACAATGAGCAGTTCTTC
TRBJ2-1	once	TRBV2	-	CASGLSEGEQFF	TGTGCCAGCGGTCTCAGCGAGGGTGAGCAGTTCTTC
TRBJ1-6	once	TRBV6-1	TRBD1	CASSRGGGLSSYNSPLHF	TGTGCCAGCAGCCGAGGGGGCGGCCTCAGCTCCTATAATTCACCCCTCCACTTT
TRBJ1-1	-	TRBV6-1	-	CAAWEFHTEAFF	TGTGCCGCATGGGAATTTCACACTGAAGCTTTCTTT
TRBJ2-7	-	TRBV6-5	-	CASRRVGPSYEQYF	TGTGCCAGCCGCCGGGTGGGGCCCTCCTACGAGCAGTACTTC
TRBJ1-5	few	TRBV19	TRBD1	CASSGTGSNQPQHF	TGTGCCAGTAGTGGGACAGGGAGCAATCAGCCCCAGCATTTT
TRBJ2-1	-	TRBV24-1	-	CATGSDSSYNEQFF	TGTGCCACCGGATCGGACAGCTCCTACAATGAGCAGTTCTTC
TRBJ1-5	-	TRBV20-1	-	CSARKSNQPQHF	TGCAGTGCTAGAAAATCCAATCAGCCCCAGCATTTT
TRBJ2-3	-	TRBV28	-	CASSFQGGGTDTQYF	TGTGCCAGCAGTTTTCAGGGGGGCGGCACAGATACGCAGTATTTT
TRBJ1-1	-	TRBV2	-	CASRPDRNTEAFF	TGTGCCAGCAGGCCCGACAGGAACACTGAAGCTTTCTTT
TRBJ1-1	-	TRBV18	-	CASSPPQGFNTEAFF	TGTGCCAGCTCACCACCGCAGGGTTTCAACACTGAAGCTTTCTTT
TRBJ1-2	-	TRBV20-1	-	CSAPVEDNYGYTF	TGCAGTGCTCCGGTGGAGGATAACTATGGCTACACCTTC
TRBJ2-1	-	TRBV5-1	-	CASSLIGGLYNEQFF	TGCGCCAGCAGCTTGATCGGGGGGCTCTACAATGAGCAGTTCTTC
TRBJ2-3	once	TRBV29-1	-	CSATHTSTDTQYF	TGCAGCGCCACCCATACAAGCACAGATACGCAGTATTTT
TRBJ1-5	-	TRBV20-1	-	CSASSQVGSQPQHF	TGCAGTGCTAGTAGTCAGGTCGGGAGTCAGCCCCAGCATTTT
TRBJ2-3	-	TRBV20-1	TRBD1	CSADGQVADTQYF	TGCAGTGCTGACGGACAGGTAGCAGATACGCAGTATTTT
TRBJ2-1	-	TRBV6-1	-	CASSEGGPYNEQFF	TGTGCCAGCAGTGAAGGAGGGCCTTACAATGAGCAGTTCTTC
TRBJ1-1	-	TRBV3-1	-	CASSQEYSALLF	TGTGCCAGCAGCCAAGAGTACAGCGCTTTACTCTTT
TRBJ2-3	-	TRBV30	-	CAWSAFDRGTQYF	TGTGCCTGGAGTGCCTTTGACCGGGGTACGCAGTATTTT
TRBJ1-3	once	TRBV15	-	CATSRTKRDGGNTIYF	TGTGCCACCAGCAGAACCAAAAGGGACGGTGGAAACACCATATATTTT
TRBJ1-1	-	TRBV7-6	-	CASTPRPANTEAFF	TGTGCCAGCACCCCACGCCCAGCGAACACTGAAGCTTTCTTT
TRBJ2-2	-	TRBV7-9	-	CASSERTDTGELFF	TGTGCCAGCAGCGAACGGACGGACACCGGGGAGCTGTTTTTT
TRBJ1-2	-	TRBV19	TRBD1	CASTQPGQEGYTF	TGTGCCAGTACCCAACCGGGACAGGAAGGCTACACCTTC
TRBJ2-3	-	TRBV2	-	CASSEGERGEDTQYF	TGTGCCAGCAGTGAGGGGGAGAGAGGGGAAGATACGCAGTATTTT
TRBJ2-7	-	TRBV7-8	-	CASSFKGDYNEQYF	TGTGCCAGCAGCTTTAAGGGGGATTACAACGAGCAGTACTTC
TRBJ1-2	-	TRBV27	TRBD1	CASSSADREDGYTF	TGTGCCAGCAGTTCGGCCGACAGGGAGGATGGCTACACCTTC
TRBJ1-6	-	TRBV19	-	CASRKQTNNSPLHF	TGTGCCAGCAGGAAGCAGACGAATAATTCACCCCTCCACTTT
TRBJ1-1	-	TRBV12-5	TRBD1	CASGLGTGNAFF	TGTGCTAGTGGTTTGGGGACAGGGAATGCTTTCTTT
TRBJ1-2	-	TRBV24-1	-	CATSDPGGLGYTF	TGTGCCACCAGTGACCCCGGGGGATTAGGCTACACCTTC
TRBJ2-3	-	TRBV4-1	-	CASSQPRVSTDTQYF	TGCGCCAGCAGCCAACCTCGCGTTAGCACAGATACGCAGTATTTT
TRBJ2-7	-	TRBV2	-	CASQEGSKKYEQYF	TGTGCCAGCCAAGAGGGGTCTAAGAAATACGAGCAGTACTTC
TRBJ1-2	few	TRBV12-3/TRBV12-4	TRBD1	CASSPGTGNYGYTF	TGTGCCAGCAGTCCTGGGACAGGGAACTATGGCTACACCTTC
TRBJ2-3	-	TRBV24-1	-	CATASGTDTQYF	TGTGCGACCGCAAGTGGCACAGATACGCAGTATTTT
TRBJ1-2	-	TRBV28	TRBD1	CASTASGTGGSGYTF	TGTGCCAGCACCGCGTCCGGGACAGGGGGCTCTGGCTACACCTTC
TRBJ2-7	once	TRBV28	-	CASSLRQGLLYF	TGTGCCAGCAGTTTAAGGCAGGGGCTCCTGTACTTC
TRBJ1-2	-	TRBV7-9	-	CASSLVSGTNYGYTF	TGTGCCAGCAGCTTAGTATCGGGGACCAACTATGGCTACACCTTC
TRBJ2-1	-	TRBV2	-	CASSDQGSSYNEQFF	TGTGCCAGCAGTGACCAGGGAAGCTCCTACAATGAGCAGTTCTTC
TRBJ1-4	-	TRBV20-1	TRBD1	CSAYLIQGAREKLFF	TGCAGCGCTTACCTAATACAGGGGGCGCGAGAAAAACTGTTTTTT
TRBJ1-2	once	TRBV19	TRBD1	CASLISGTGAYGYTF	TGTGCCAGCCTAATCTCCGGGACAGGGGCATATGGCTACACCTTC
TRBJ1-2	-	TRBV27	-	CASSLWGRVGDGYTF	TGTGCCAGCAGTTTATGGGGCAGGGTAGGGGATGGCTACACCTTC
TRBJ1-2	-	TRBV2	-	CASSGEGYGYTF	TGTGCCAGCAGTGGGGAAGGGTATGGCTACACCTTC
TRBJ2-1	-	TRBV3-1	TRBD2	CASSPTRTSWNEQFF	TGTGCCAGCAGCCCTACCCGGACTAGCTGGAATGAGCAGTTCTTC